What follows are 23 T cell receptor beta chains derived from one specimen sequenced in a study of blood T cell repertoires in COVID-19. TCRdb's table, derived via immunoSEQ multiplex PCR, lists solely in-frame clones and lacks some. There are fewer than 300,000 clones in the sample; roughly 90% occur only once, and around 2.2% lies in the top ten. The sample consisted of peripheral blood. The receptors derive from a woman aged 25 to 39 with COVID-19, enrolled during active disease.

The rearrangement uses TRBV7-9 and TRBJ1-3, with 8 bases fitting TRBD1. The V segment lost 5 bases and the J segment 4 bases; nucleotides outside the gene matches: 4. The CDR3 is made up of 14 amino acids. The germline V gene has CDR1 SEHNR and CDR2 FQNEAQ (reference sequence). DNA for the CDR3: TGTGCCAGCAGCGACAGGGGATACGGAAACACCATATATTTT. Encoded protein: CASSDRGYGNTIYF.

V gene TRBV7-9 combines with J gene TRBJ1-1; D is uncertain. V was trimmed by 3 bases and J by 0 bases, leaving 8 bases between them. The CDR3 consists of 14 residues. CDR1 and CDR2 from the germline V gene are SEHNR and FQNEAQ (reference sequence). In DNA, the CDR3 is TGTGCCAGCAGCTTTGGAGGGATGAACACTGAAGCTTTCTTT. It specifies CASSFGGMNTEAFF.

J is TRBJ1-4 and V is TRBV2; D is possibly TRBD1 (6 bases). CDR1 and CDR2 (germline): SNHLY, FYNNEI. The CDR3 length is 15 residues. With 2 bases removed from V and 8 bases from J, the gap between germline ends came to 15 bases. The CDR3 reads CASSEMLGAGEKLFF. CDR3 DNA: TGTGCCAGCAGTGAAATGTTGGGGGCAGGAGAAAAACTGTTTTTT. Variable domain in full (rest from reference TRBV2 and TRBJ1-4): EPEVTQTPSHQVTQMGQEVILRCVPISNHLYFYWYRQILGQKVEFLVSFYNNEISEKSEIFDDQFSVERPDGSNFTLKIRSTKLEDSAMYFCASSEMLGAGEKLFFGSGTQLSVL.

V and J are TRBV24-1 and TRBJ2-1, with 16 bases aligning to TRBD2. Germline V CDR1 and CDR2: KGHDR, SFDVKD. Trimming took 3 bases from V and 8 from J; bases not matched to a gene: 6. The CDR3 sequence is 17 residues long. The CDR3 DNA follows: TGTGCCACCAGTGATGGGGGGACTAGCGGGAGGGCCGATGAGCAGTTCTTC. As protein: CATSDGGTSGRADEQFF.

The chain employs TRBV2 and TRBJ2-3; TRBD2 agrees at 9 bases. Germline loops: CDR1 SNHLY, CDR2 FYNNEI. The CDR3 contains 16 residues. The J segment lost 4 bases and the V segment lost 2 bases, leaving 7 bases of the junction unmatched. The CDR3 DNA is TGTGCCAGCAGTGAACGGGCGGGAGGGCAGTCAGATACGCAGTATTTT. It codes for CASSERAGGQSDTQYF. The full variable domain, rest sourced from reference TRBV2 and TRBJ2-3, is EPEVTQTPSHQVTQMGQEVILRCVPISNHLYFYWYRQILGQKVEFLVSFYNNEISEKSEIFDDQFSVERPDGSNFTLKIRSTKLEDSAMYFCASSERAGGQSDTQYFGPGTRLTVL.

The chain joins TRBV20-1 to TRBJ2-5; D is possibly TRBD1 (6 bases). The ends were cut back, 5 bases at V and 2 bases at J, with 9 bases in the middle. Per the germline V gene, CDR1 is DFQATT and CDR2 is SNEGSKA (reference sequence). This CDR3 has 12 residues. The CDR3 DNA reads TGCAGTGCTGGTGGACAGCAAGAGACCCAGTACTTC. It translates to CSAGGQQETQYF.

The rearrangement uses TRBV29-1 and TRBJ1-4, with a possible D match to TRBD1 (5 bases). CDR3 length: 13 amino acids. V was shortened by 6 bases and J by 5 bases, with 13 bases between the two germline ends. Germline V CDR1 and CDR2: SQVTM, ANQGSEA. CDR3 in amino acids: CSVKNRQNEKLFF. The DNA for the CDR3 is TGCAGCGTCAAAAATAGACAGAATGAAAAACTGTTTTTT.

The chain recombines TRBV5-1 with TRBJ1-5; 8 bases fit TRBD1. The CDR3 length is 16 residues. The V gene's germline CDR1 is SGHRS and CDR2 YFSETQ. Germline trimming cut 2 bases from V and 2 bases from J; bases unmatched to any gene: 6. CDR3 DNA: TGCGCCAGCAGCTTTGGGGACAGGATTGGCAATCAGCCCCAGCATTTT. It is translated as CASSFGDRIGNQPQHF.

The CDR3 sequence is CASSIPGQGSYEQYF. CDR3 DNA sequence: TGTGCCAGCAGTATACCGGGACAGGGCTCCTACGAGCAGTACTTC. This chain connects TRBV6-2 or TRBV6-3 to TRBJ2-7; TRBD1 matches at 9 bases. The junction had 5 bases not matched to a gene; V was cut back by 5 bases and J by 0 bases. This CDR3 has 15 residues. Germline lookup yields CDR1 MNHEY and CDR2 SVGEGT.

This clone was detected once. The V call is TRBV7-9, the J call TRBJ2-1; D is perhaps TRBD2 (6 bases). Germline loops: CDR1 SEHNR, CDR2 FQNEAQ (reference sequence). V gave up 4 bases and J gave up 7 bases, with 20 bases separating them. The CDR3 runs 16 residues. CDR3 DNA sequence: TGTGCCAGCAGCTCCCCCCCCGCCGCGGGGCCTAATGAGCAGTTCTTC. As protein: CASSSPPAAGPNEQFF.

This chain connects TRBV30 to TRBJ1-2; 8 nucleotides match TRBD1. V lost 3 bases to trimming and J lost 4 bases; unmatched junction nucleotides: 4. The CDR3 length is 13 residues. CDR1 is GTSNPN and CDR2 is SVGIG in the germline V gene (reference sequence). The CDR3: CAWRQGEFYGYTF. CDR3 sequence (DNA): TGTGCCTGGAGACAGGGGGAATTCTATGGCTACACCTTC. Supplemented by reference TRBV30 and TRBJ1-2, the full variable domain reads SQTIHQWPATLVQPVGSPLSLECTVEGTSNPNLYWYRQAAGRGLQLLFYSVGIGQISSEVPQNLSASRPQDRQFILSSKKLLLSDSGFYLCAWRQGEFYGYTFGSGTRLTVV.

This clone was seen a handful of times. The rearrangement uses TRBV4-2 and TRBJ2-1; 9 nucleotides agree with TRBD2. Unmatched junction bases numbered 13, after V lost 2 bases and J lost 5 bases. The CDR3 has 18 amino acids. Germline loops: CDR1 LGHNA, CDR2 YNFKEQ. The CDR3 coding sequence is TGTGCCAGCAGCCAAACCCCAGTCGGACTAGCGAAAAACAATGAGCAGTTCTTC. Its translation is CASSQTPVGLAKNNEQFF.

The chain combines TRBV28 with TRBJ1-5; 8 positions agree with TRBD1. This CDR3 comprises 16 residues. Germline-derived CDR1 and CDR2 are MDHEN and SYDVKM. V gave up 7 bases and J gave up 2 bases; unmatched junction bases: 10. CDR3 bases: TGTGCCAGCACGTCGCCGACAGGGGTTGGCAATCAGCCCCAGCATTTT. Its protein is CASTSPTGVGNQPQHF.

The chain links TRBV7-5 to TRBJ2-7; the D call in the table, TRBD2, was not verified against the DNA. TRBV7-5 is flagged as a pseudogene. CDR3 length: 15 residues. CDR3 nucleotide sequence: TGTGTCAGAAGCGTACAAGAGAGGAGTTCCTACGAGCAGTACTTC. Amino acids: CVRSVQERSSYEQYF.

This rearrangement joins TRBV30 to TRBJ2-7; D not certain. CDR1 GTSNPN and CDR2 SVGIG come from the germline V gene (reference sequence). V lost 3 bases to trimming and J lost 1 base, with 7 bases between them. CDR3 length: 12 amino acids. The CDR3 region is CAWRRASYEQYF. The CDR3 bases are TGTGCCTGGAGACGAGCATCCTACGAGCAGTACTTC.

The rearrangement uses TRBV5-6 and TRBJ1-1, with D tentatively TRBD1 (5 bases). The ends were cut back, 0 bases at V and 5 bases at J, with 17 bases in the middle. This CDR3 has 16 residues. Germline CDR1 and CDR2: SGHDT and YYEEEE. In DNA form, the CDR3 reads TGTGCCAGCAGCTTGGGGCGGGGCCAACTTCCGACTGAAGCTTTCTTT. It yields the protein CASSLGRGQLPTEAFF.

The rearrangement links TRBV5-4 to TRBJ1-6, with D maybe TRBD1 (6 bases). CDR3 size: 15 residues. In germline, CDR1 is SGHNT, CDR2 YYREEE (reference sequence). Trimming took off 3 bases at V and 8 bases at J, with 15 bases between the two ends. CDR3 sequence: CASSWGTSPDSPLHF. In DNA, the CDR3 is TGTGCCAGCAGCTGGGGGACAAGTCCAGATTCACCCCTCCACTTT. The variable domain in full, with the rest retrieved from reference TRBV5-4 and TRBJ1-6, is ETGVTQSPTHLIKTRGQQVTLRCSSQSGHNTVSWYQQALGQGPQFIFQYYREEENGRGNFPPRFSGLQFPNYSSELNVNALELDDSALYLCASSWGTSPDSPLHFGNGTRLTVT.

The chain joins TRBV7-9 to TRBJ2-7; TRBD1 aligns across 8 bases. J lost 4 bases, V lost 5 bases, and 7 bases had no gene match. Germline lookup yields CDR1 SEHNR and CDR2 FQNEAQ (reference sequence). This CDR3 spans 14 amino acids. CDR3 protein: CASSPGTGIYEQYF. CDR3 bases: TGTGCCAGCAGCCCCGGGACAGGAATTTACGAGCAGTACTTC.

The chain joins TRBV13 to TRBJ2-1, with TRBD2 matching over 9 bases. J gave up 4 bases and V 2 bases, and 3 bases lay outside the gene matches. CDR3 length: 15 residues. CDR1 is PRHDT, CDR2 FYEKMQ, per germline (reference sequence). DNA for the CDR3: TGTGCCAGCAGCTTACGGCTAGCGGGGTACAATGAGCAGTTCTTC. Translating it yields CASSLRLAGYNEQFF.

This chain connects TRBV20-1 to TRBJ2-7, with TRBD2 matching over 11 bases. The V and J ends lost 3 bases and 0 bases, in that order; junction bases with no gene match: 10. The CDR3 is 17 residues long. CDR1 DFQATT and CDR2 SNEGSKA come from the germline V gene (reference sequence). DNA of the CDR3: TGCAGTGCTAGTGCCCACCCGGGACTAGCGGACTCCTACGAGCAGTACTTC. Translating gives CSASAHPGLADSYEQYF.

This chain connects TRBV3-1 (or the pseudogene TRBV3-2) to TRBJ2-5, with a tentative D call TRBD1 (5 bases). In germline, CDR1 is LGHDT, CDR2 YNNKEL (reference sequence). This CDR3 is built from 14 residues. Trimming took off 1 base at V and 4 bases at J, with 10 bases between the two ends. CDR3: CASSQGRVGETQYF. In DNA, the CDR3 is TGTGCCAGCAGCCAAGGCAGGGTAGGAGAGACCCAGTACTTC.

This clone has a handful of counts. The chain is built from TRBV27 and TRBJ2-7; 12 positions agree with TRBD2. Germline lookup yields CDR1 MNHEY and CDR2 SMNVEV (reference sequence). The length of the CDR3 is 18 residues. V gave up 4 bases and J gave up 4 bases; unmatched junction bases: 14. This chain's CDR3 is CASSSLAGGPVGGYEQYF. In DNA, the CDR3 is TGTGCCAGCAGTTCGCTAGCGGGAGGGCCGGTAGGTGGGTACGAGCAGTACTTC.

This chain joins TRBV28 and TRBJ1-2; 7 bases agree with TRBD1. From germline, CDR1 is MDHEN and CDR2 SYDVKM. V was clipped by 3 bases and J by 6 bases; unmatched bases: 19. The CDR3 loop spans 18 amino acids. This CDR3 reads CASSFSITGQGVLDGYTF. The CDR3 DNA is TGTGCCAGCAGTTTCTCCATCACGGGGCAGGGGGTGCTCGATGGCTACACCTTC.